The 20 T cell receptor beta chains below were found in one sample sequenced in a study of metastatic and nonmetastatic thyroid tumors. TCRdb called clones again from the PCR reads with MiXCR. Altogether about 21,000 clones are present, under 30% being singletons, with the ten largest covering 12% to 15%. Ahead of thyroid surgery, no patient had received treatment of any kind. Source material: tumor tissue. These receptors were collected from a male donor with papillary thyroid cancer or a benign thyroid nodule (not recorded which). Some clones in this sample may be carry-over from other donors' samples.

The chain uses TRBV28 and TRBJ2-7; maybe TRBD2 (6 bases). V lost 3 bases and J lost 1, with 16 bases in between. The CDR3 spans 16 residues. CDR1 and CDR2 from the germline V gene are MDHEN and SYDVKM. In DNA form, the CDR3 reads TGTGCCAGCAGTTTTTTGACGGGAGACACATCCTACGAGCAGTACTTC. Its protein product is CASSFLTGDTSYEQYF.

The table lists this clone with a few counts. The V call is TRBV2, the J call TRBJ2-7; the D is unclear. V gave up 5 bases and J gave up 4 bases, with 9 bases separating them. Per the germline V gene, CDR1 is SNHLY and CDR2 is FYNNEI. The CDR3 is 12 residues long. This CDR3 is CASSFTLYEQYF. CDR3 in DNA: TGTGCCAGCAGTTTCACCCTATACGAGCAGTACTTC.

The chain recombines TRBV12-3 or TRBV12-4 with TRBJ2-7; TRBD1 agrees at 8 bases. The V and J ends lost 7 bases and 6 bases, in that order; junction bases with no gene match: 5. The CDR3 runs 12 residues. CDR3 amino acids: CASITDRVEQYF. CDR3 nucleotides: TGTGCCAGCATCACGGACAGGGTCGAGCAGTACTTC.

This clone was counted at least ten times. V and J are TRBV10-3 and TRBJ1-2; D unclear. CDR3 length equals 14 residues. Germline V gene lookup returns CDR1 ENHRY and CDR2 SYGVKD. Trimming took off 0 bases at V and 2 bases at J, with 7 bases between the two ends. CDR3 DNA sequence: TGTGCCATCAGTGAGTCGATGGGGAACTATGGCTACACCTTC. This encodes CAISESMGNYGYTF.

This chain connects TRBV7-8 to TRBJ2-7; either TRBD1 or TRBD2 may fit D (5 bases each). The CDR3 totals 15 residues. The germline V gene encodes CDR1 SGHVS and CDR2 FQNEAQ. V was clipped by 10 bases and J by 0 bases, with 19 bases between them. The CDR3 here is CATQLGWDRSYEQYF. CDR3 sequence (DNA): TGTGCCACCCAGCTGGGATGGGACCGCTCCTACGAGCAGTACTTC.

The rearrangement links TRBV3-1 to TRBJ2-7; 10 bases align to TRBD1. This CDR3 contains 13 residues. V was clipped by 4 bases and J by 7 bases; unmatched bases: 4. Germline V lookup: CDR1 LGHDT, CDR2 YNNKEL (reference sequence). CDR3 region: CASSRDRGREQYF. The CDR3 DNA reads as TGTGCCAGCAGCCGGGACAGGGGAAGGGAGCAGTACTTC.

In its sample, this clone was seen a few times. J is TRBJ1-2 and V is TRBV12-3 or TRBV12-4; 8 bases agree with TRBD1. V lost 7 bases, J lost 4 bases, and 8 bases stayed unmatched. CDR3 size: 14 residues. The CDR3 nucleotides are TGTGCCAGCACCCCGGACAGGGAAAGCTATGGCTACACCTTC. Its translation is CASTPDRESYGYTF.

The rearrangement links TRBV10-1 to TRBJ2-3; the D is unclear. The ends were cut back, 4 bases at V and 8 bases at J, with 13 bases in the middle. The CDR3 covers 13 residues. Germline CDR1 WNHNN, CDR2 SYGVQD (reference sequence). CDR3 nucleotides: TGCGCCAGCAGTGTGTGGACCGGTACTACGCAGTATTTT. Translated: CASSVWTGTTQYF.

In this sample, this clone turned up a few times. The V and J genes are TRBV6-5 and TRBJ2-7, with D perhaps given as TRBD1 or TRBD2 (6 bases each). Trimming stripped 5 bases from V and 2 bases from J, with 25 bases between. This CDR3 has 18 residues. CDR1 and CDR2 from the germline V gene are MNHEY and SVGAGI. This chain's CDR3 is CASSPLPPLQRGAYEQYF. The CDR3 nucleotides are TGTGCCAGCAGTCCCCTACCTCCCCTACAGAGGGGGGCCTACGAGCAGTACTTC.

This clone has only a few counts. V is TRBV20-1 and J is TRBJ2-3, with TRBD2 matching 12 bases. CDR1 and CDR2 from the germline V gene are DFQATT and SNEGSKA (reference sequence). This CDR3 has 16 residues. Unmatched junction bases numbered 11, after V lost 5 bases and J lost 5 bases. CDR3 coding DNA: TGCAGTGCTCCGCTGCTGACTAGCGGGAGAGGAGATACGCAGTATTTT. Translation: CSAPLLTSGRGDTQYF.

The genes are TRBV5-1 and TRBJ2-2; no definite D call. The germline gives CDR1 SGHRS, CDR2 YFSETQ. Trimming pared 1 base from V and 7 bases from J, leaving 17 bases between. The CDR3 loop spans 16 amino acids. CDR3 amino acids: CASSLIPGVDVGELFF. The CDR3, as DNA: TGCGCCAGCAGCTTGATTCCGGGTGTTGATGTCGGGGAGCTGTTTTTT.

Many counts were recorded for this clone. The CDR3: CAIRRGSGEVAEQFF. CDR3 nucleotide sequence: TGTGCCATCAGACGAGGTTCGGGAGAGGTGGCTGAGCAGTTCTTC. The chain combines TRBV10-3 with TRBJ2-1; perhaps TRBD2 as D (6 bases). V was shortened by 6 bases and J by 9 bases, with 21 bases between the two germline ends. This CDR3 is built from 15 residues. Germline lookup yields CDR1 ENHRY and CDR2 SYGVKD.

This clone has only a few counts. The genes are TRBV11-2 and TRBJ2-3; the D call may be TRBD1 or TRBD2 (5 bases each). CDR1 SGHAT and CDR2 FQNNGV come from the germline V gene. CDR3 length equals 15 residues. Trimming left V 1 base short and J 4 bases short, with 12 bases between. The CDR3 nucleotides are TGTGCCAGCAGCTTAGGCAGGGAGAGAGCAGATACGCAGTATTTT. Translation gives CASSLGRERADTQYF.

This clone was counted between two and nine times. J is TRBJ1-2 and V is TRBV5-1; 7 positions agree with TRBD1. Per the germline V gene, CDR1 is SGHRS and CDR2 is YFSETQ. The CDR3 runs to 13 residues. V was pared by 4 bases and J by 6 bases, with 6 bases of the junction left unmatched. CDR3 sequence: CASSSTTGDGYTF. In DNA form, the CDR3 reads TGCGCCAGCAGCAGTACAACAGGGGATGGCTACACCTTC. Combining the CDR3 with reference TRBV5-1 and TRBJ1-2 gives the whole variable domain KAGVTQTPRYLIKTRGQQVTLSCSPISGHRSVSWYQQTPGQGLQFLFEYFSETQRNKGNFPGRFSGRQFSNSRSEMNVSTLELGDSALYLCASSSTTGDGYTFGSGTRLTVV.

This clone was detected a few times. The chain is built from TRBV11-3 and TRBJ1-1, with D possibly matching TRBD1 (6 bases). The CDR3 length is 13 residues. Germline CDR1 reads SGHNT; CDR2 reads YENEEA. Trimming took off 5 bases at V and 6 bases at J, with 13 bases between the two ends. The CDR3: CASSLEGGSEAFF. CDR3 sequence (DNA): TGTGCCAGCAGCCTCGAGGGGGGGTCTGAAGCTTTCTTT.

This clone appeared a few times. The rearrangement joins TRBV6-1 to TRBJ1-2; no firm D call. The V and J ends lost 2 bases and 2 bases respectively, with 12 bases between them. Germline V gives CDR1 MNHNS, CDR2 SASEGT. This CDR3 has 15 residues. The CDR3 DNA is TGTGCCAGCAGTGAATACGAGGGAACCAACTATGGCTACACCTTC. This encodes CASSEYEGTNYGYTF.

This clone came up many times. A much more abundant neighbour one base away suggests this may be a read error. The chain has TRBV25-1 and TRBJ1-2; D gene unclear. This CDR3 has 11 residues. Deletions cut 8 bases from V and 7 bases from J, with 11 bases between. Germline values: CDR1 MGHDK, CDR2 SYGVNS. CDR3: CASSSSGGYTF. The CDR3 nucleotides are TGTGCCAGCTCATCCTCTGGTGGCTACACCTTC.

This clone appeared many times. The rearrangement links TRBV5-8 to TRBJ1-1, with D possibly TRBD1 on 6 matching bases. Trimming took 10 bases from V and 6 from J, leaving 22 bases between them. The CDR3 has 14 amino acids. Germline CDR1 and CDR2: SGHTS and YDEGEE. The CDR3 here is CAFPAGAGQPEAFF. The CDR3 DNA reads TGTGCCTTCCCGGCGGGGGCGGGTCAACCTGAAGCTTTCTTT.

This clone was detected only once. The chain links TRBV20-1 to TRBJ1-3; tentative D call: TRBD1 (5 bases). Trimming pared 0 bases from V and 0 bases from J, leaving 21 bases between. The germline CDR1 and CDR2 sequences are DFQATT and SNEGSKA (reference sequence). This CDR3 is 19 amino acids long. The CDR3 protein is CSARDSFLTDSASGNTIYF. For the CDR3, the DNA is TGCAGTGCTAGAGATAGCTTTTTGACCGACAGCGCCTCTGGAAACACCATATATTTT.

The sample holds a few counts of this clone. This chain connects TRBV24-1 to TRBJ2-1, with D possibly being TRBD2 (5 bases). The V and J ends lost 5 bases and 14 bases respectively, with 12 bases between them. This CDR3 is 11 amino acids long. Germline loops: CDR1 KGHDR, CDR2 SFDVKD. The CDR3 here is CATSGEGREFF. As DNA, the CDR3 is TGTGCCACCAGTGGTGAGGGTCGGGAGTTCTTC.